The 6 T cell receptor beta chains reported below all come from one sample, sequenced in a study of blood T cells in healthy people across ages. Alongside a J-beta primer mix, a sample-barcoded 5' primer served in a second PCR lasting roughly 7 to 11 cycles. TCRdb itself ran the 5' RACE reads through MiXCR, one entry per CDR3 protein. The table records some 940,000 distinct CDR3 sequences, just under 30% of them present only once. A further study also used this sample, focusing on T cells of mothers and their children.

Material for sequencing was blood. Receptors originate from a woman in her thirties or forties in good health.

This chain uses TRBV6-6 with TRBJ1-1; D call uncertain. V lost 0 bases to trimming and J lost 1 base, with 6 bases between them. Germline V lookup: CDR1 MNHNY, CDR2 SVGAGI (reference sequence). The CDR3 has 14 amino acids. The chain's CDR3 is CASSYSEPNTEAFF. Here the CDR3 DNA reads TGTGCCAGCAGTTACTCGGAACCGAACACTGAAGCTTTCTTT.

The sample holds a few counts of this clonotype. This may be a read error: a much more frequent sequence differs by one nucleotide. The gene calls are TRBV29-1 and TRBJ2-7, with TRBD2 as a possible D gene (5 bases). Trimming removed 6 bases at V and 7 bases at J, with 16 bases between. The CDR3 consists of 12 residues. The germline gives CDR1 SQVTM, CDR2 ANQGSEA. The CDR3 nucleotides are TGCAGCGTGGCGCTAGCTGTGGGTGAGCAGTACTTC. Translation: CSVALAVGEQYF.

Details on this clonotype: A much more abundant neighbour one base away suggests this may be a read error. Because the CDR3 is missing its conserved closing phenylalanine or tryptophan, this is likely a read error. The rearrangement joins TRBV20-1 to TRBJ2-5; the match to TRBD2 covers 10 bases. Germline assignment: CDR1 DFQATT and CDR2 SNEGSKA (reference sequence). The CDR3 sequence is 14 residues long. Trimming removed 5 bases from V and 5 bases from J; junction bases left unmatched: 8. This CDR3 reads CSASSGSRSETQYL. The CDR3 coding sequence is TGCAGTGCTTCTAGCGGGAGTAGATCGGAGACCCAGTACTTA.

CDR3 sequence (DNA): TGTGCCATCAGTGGGGACCAATCCTACGAGCAGTACTTC. It translates to CAISGDQSYEQYF. The chain is built from TRBV10-3 and TRBJ2-7; D is tentatively TRBD1 or TRBD2 (5 bases each). The CDR3 covers 13 residues. Trimming took off 4 bases at V and 1 base at J, with 8 bases between the two ends. The germline CDR1 and CDR2 sequences are ENHRY and SYGVKD.

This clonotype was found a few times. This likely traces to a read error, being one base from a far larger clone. The CDR3 DNA follows: TGTGTCAGCAGTTTAGTGGGGGGCTCCTACGAGCAGTACTTC. Translated, it gives CVSSLVGGSYEQYF. The J gene is TRBJ2-7, the V gene TRBV28, with D perhaps matching TRBD2 (6 bases). The CDR3 is made up of 14 amino acids. Germline values: CDR1 MDHEN, CDR2 SYDVKM.

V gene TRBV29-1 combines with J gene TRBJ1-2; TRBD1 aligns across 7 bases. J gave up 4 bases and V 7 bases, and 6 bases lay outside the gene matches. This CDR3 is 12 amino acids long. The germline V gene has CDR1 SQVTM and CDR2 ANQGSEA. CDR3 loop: CSARDSAYGYTF. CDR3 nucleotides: TGCAGCGCCCGGGACAGTGCCTATGGCTACACCTTC.